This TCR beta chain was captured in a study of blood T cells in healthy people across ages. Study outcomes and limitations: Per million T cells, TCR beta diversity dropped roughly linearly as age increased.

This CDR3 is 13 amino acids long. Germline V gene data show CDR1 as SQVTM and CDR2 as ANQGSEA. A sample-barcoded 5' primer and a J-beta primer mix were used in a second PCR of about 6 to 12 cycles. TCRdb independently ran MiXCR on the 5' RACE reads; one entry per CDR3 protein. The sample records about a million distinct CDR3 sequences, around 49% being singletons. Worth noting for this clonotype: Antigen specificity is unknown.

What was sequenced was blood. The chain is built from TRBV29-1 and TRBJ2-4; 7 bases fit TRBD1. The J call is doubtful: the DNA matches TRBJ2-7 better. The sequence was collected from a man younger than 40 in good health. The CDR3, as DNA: TGCAGCGTTGTGGCAGGGGGAGCCTACGAGCAGTACTTC. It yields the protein CSVVAGGAYEQYF.